Sequencing of this TCR beta chain was carried out in a study of T-cell reconstitution after alpha-beta-depleted transplantation in children. Unique molecular identifiers featured in how the TCRbeta library was prepared. TCRdb reprocessed the PCR reads with MiXCR, giving one entry per CDR3 protein. The sample has about 360,000 distinct CDR3 sequences; roughly 14% are singletons. The CDR3 has 15 residues. The germline V and J ends were trimmed by 3 bases and 6 bases, with 14 bases remaining between them. From germline, CDR1 is KGHSH and CDR2 LQKENI. This clonotype was observed a few times. V usage is TRBV18 and J usage is TRBJ1-4; TRBD1 might be the D (5 bases). The receptor was derived from a human donor who donated a stem cell graft to a child with Fanconi anemia. The source material was PBMCs, sampled from the stem cell graft. The CDR3 loop reads CASSPSRDFYEKLFF. Written as DNA, the CDR3 is TGTGCCAGCTCACCGTCCAGGGACTTCTATGAAAAACTGTTTTTT. The full variable domain, in which reference TRBV18 and TRBJ1-4 provide the parts outside the CDR3, is NAGVMQNPRHLVRRRGQEARLRCSPMKGHSHVYWYRQLPEEGLKFMVYLQKENIIDESGMPKERFSAEFPKEGPSILRIQQVVRGDSAAYFCASSPSRDFYEKLFFGSGTQLSVL.